The 24 T cell receptor beta chains given below trace back to one sample, sequenced in a study of shared clonotypes between healthy human individuals. Only in-frame clones appear in the TCRdb table, and some are missing; sequencing was by immunoSEQ multiplex PCR. The sample shows under 850,000 clones, 72% of them seen only once. Sequencing was carried out using memory CD4+ T cells sorted from blood. The subset was: CD45RA-negative fraction. The origin of the receptors is a woman aged 25 to 39 in good health.

The V and J genes are TRBV27 and TRBJ2-7; D ambiguous. V lost 5 bases and J 9 bases, leaving 14 bases between the germline ends. This CDR3 is 12 amino acids long. The germline V gene encodes CDR1 MNHEY and CDR2 SMNVEV (reference sequence). The DNA for the CDR3 is TGTGCCAGCAGTCCACTCGTGGGTCGGCAGTACTTC. This sequence encodes CASSPLVGRQYF.

CDR3 amino acids: CASSYLSGGADTQYF. CDR3 bases: TGTGCCAGCAGTTACTTGTCGGGAGGTGCAGATACGCAGTATTTT. The V call is TRBV6-6, the J call TRBJ2-3, with 7 bases identical to TRBD2. CDR3 length equals 15 residues. With 1 base clipped from V and 4 bases from J, the junction kept 5 bases outside the gene matches. From germline, CDR1 is MNHNY and CDR2 SVGAGI (reference sequence).

This clone was counted a few times. The chain is built from TRBV28 and TRBJ2-3, with 12 nucleotides matching TRBD2. This CDR3 has 17 residues. The trim removed 8 bases at V and 1 base at J, leaving 10 bases unmatched. Germline V CDR1 and CDR2: MDHEN, SYDVKM. DNA for the CDR3: TGTGCCAGCGCTGGGACTAGCGGGTGGGGGGGCACAGATACGCAGTATTTT. This gives the protein CASAGTSGWGGTDTQYF. The full variable domain, in which reference TRBV28 and TRBJ2-3 provide the parts outside the CDR3, is DVKVTQSSRYLVKRTGEKVFLECVQDMDHENMFWYRQDPGLGLRLIYFSYDVKMKEKGDIPEGYSVSREKKERFSLILESASTNQTSMYLCASAGTSGWGGTDTQYFGPGTRLTVL.

This clone has at least ten counts. The rearrangement joins TRBV28 to TRBJ2-4; D gene ambiguous. V was clipped by 5 bases and J by 3 bases, with 14 bases between them. The CDR3 runs to 15 residues. In germline, CDR1 is MDHEN, CDR2 SYDVKM. CDR3 in DNA: TGTGCCAGCAGTCCTTTTTGGGGTGGCAAAAACATTCAGTACTTC. It encodes CASSPFWGGKNIQYF.

This clone was recorded only once. The gene calls are TRBV7-9 and TRBJ2-4; D perhaps matches TRBD1 (6 bases). V lost 5 bases and J lost 4, with 15 bases in between. Germline V gene sequence: CDR1 SEHNR, CDR2 FQNEAQ (reference sequence). This CDR3 is built from 15 residues. CDR3 DNA sequence: TGTGCCAGCAGCATCCGTCGGGACAAAAAAAACATTCAGTACTTC. Its translation: CASSIRRDKKNIQYF.

This chain uses TRBV7-6 with TRBJ2-1; 9 nucleotides agree with TRBD1. Germline V gene sequence: CDR1 SGHVS, CDR2 FNYEAQ. The V segment lost 5 bases and the J segment 2 bases; nucleotides outside the gene matches: 13. The length of the CDR3 is 18 residues. CDR3 protein: CASSRRDRVGSPYNEQFF. CDR3 nucleotide sequence: TGTGCCAGCAGCCGCCGGGACAGGGTCGGGAGTCCCTACAATGAGCAGTTCTTC.

The gene calls are TRBV5-8 and TRBJ2-5, with 14 positions matching TRBD2. Germline V lookup: CDR1 SGHTS, CDR2 YDEGEE. J was trimmed by 5 bases and V by 4 bases; bases with no gene match: 7. The CDR3 extends over 16 amino acids. CDR3 sequence: CASSPGLAGAHETQYF. The CDR3 region has the DNA TGTGCCAGCAGCCCGGGACTAGCGGGAGCGCATGAGACCCAGTACTTC.

This clone was counted a few times. The rearrangement joins TRBV18 to TRBJ2-6, with D tentatively TRBD2 (6 bases). The germline gives CDR1 KGHSH, CDR2 LQKENI. The CDR3 covers 15 residues. V lost 0 bases to trimming and J lost 3 bases, with 6 bases between them. The CDR3 coding sequence is TGTGCCAGCTCACCACCGGGAGGTGGGGCCAACGTCCTGACTTTC. Residues: CASSPPGGGANVLTF.

This clone was seen more than once but under ten times. Other nucleotide sequences in the sample specify the same CDR3. This chain joins TRBV28 and TRBJ2-1; D is undetermined. The germline gives CDR1 MDHEN, CDR2 SYDVKM. The CDR3 loop spans 12 amino acids. V gave up 5 bases and J gave up 9 bases, with 11 bases separating them. Here the CDR3 DNA reads TGTGCCAGCAGTCTGCCCGTTGGTGAGCAGTTCTTC. Translation: CASSLPVGEQFF.

The rearrangement uses TRBV18 and TRBJ2-7; D is uncertain. This CDR3 is built from 14 residues. Germline loops: CDR1 KGHSH, CDR2 LQKENI. The germline V and J ends were trimmed by 2 bases and 2 bases, with 10 bases remaining between them. CDR3 DNA: TGTGCCAGCTCACCAGGAACCCAGACCTACGAGCAGTACTTC. It yields the protein CASSPGTQTYEQYF.

The rearrangement links TRBV28 to TRBJ1-2, with 7 bases identical to TRBD1. The CDR3 loop spans 13 amino acids. V lost 6 bases, J lost 7 bases, and 8 bases stayed unmatched. Germline loops: CDR1 MDHEN, CDR2 SYDVKM. The CDR3 sequence: CASSHDRDFGYTF. The CDR3 DNA is TGTGCCAGCAGCCACGACAGGGACTTTGGCTACACCTTC.

This chain links TRBV13 with TRBJ1-1; 7 bases are a match to TRBD1. The junction had 5 bases not matched to a gene; V was cut back by 1 base and J by 0 bases. The germline CDR1 and CDR2 sequences are PRHDT and FYEKMQ (reference sequence). The length of the CDR3 is 16 residues. Here the CDR3 DNA reads TGTGCCAGCAGCTTAGAGGGGGACAGCATGAACACTGAAGCTTTCTTT. Translation: CASSLEGDSMNTEAFF.

This chain links TRBV13 with TRBJ2-3; 9 bases line up with TRBD2. In germline, CDR1 is PRHDT, CDR2 FYEKMQ (reference sequence). The CDR3 spans 16 residues. J was trimmed by 0 bases and V by 6 bases; bases with no gene match: 7. The CDR3 sequence is CASRPTSGPSTDTQYF. DNA of the CDR3: TGTGCCAGCAGACCGACTAGCGGACCTAGCACAGATACGCAGTATTTT.

The chain employs TRBV6-1 and TRBJ2-6, with D unclear. The CDR3 has 19 residues. Trimming took 2 bases from V and 0 from J, leaving 17 bases between them. The germline gives CDR1 MNHNS, CDR2 SASEGT. As DNA, the CDR3 is TGTGCCAGCAGTGAACAAGTTTTCGGCCCCAGCTCTGGGGCCAACGTCCTGACTTTC. Translation gives CASSEQVFGPSSGANVLTF.

The chain has TRBV19 and TRBJ2-5; D tentatively fits TRBD1 or TRBD2 (5 bases each). The J call could be wrong; TRBJ2-7 is a better fit for the DNA end. Germline assignment: CDR1 LNHDA and CDR2 SQIVND (reference sequence). This CDR3 is 14 amino acids long. The CDR3 sequence is CASSTQDQGHEQYF. The CDR3 region has the DNA TGTGCCAGTAGTACCCAAGATCAGGGACACGAGCAGTACTTC.

The chain combines TRBV7-2 with TRBJ2-7; no clear D gene. The germline V gene encodes CDR1 SGHTA and CDR2 FQGNSA. V lost 3 bases, J lost 2 bases, and 14 bases lay in between. This CDR3 is built from 15 residues. The CDR3 coding sequence is TGTGCCAGCAGCTTCTCCCCCGTAAAGACCTACGAGCAGTACTTC. Translation: CASSFSPVKTYEQYF.

The J gene is TRBJ2-7, the V gene TRBV11-2; perhaps TRBD2 as D (5 bases). Trimming stripped 1 base from V and 5 bases from J, with 12 bases between. Germline lookup yields CDR1 SGHAT and CDR2 FQNNGV. CDR3 length: 14 amino acids. As DNA, the CDR3 is TGTGCCAGCAGCTTAGCGCGCAGTAGCGACGAGCAGTACTTC. Amino acid sequence: CASSLARSSDEQYF.

This clone was seen more than once but under ten times. The chain couples TRBV11-1 to TRBJ2-5; TRBD1 matches at 12 bases. Germline V gene data show CDR1 as SGHAT and CDR2 as FQDESV (reference sequence). The CDR3 has 16 amino acids. J gave up 5 bases and V 2 bases, and 6 bases lay outside the gene matches. The CDR3 protein is CASSLIQGQGAETQYF. The DNA of the CDR3 is TGTGCCAGCAGCTTAATTCAGGGACAGGGGGCCGAGACCCAGTACTTC.

This clone was seen more than once but under ten times. The sample holds other DNA sequences that translate to the same CDR3. V gene TRBV2 combines with J gene TRBJ1-5, with D unresolved. Germline lookup yields CDR1 SNHLY and CDR2 FYNNEI. Trimming removed 6 bases from V and 4 bases from J, with 10 bases in between. The CDR3 loop spans 13 amino acids. The CDR3, as DNA: TGTGCCAGCAGCGTCGAGAATAATCAGCCCCAGCATTTT. It codes for CASSVENNQPQHF.

This clone has a handful of counts. The chain carries TRBV2 and TRBJ2-1, with 12 nucleotides matching TRBD2. Germline CDR1 and CDR2: SNHLY and FYNNEI. The CDR3 sequence is 14 residues long. J gave up 10 bases and V 7 bases, and 8 bases lay outside the gene matches. The CDR3 DNA sequence: TGTGCCAGCAACCGACTAGCGGGAGTAATAGAGCAGTTCTTC. Translated: CASNRLAGVIEQFF.

The V call is TRBV29-1, the J call TRBJ1-1; possibly TRBD1 for D (5 bases). The CDR3 covers 15 residues. Germline V gene sequence: CDR1 SQVTM, CDR2 ANQGSEA. Trimming removed 5 bases at V and 4 bases at J, with 20 bases between. The CDR3 region has the DNA TGCAGCGTTCCGACTAAAGGGGCAGGGAGCACTGAAGCTTTCTTT. This gives the protein CSVPTKGAGSTEAFF.

This chain joins TRBV21-1 and TRBJ2-7; the table's D call, TRBD1, was not checked against the DNA. TRBV21-1 represents a pseudogene. CDR3 length: 14 residues. CDR3 DNA sequence: TGTGCCAGCAGCAAAGTTCCAGGGGGCGACGAGCAGTACTTC. Protein product: CASSKVPGGDEQYF.

V is TRBV28 and J is TRBJ1-1, with D maybe TRBD1 (5 bases). V lost 5 bases to trimming and J lost 3 bases, with 13 bases between them. The CDR3 consists of 14 residues. Germline CDR1 and CDR2: MDHEN and SYDVKM. The CDR3 reads CASSPMGLYTEAFF. CDR3 sequence (DNA): TGTGCCAGCAGTCCCATGGGACTTTACACTGAAGCTTTCTTT.

The chain combines TRBV7-9 with TRBJ1-3; tentative D call: TRBD1 (5 bases). This CDR3 region has 14 residues. V lost 5 bases, J lost 0 bases, and 8 bases lay in between. The V gene's germline CDR1 is SEHNR and CDR2 FQNEAQ (reference sequence). The CDR3 coding sequence is TGTGCCAGCAGCCGGACACACTCTGGAAACACCATATATTTT. Its protein product is CASSRTHSGNTIYF.